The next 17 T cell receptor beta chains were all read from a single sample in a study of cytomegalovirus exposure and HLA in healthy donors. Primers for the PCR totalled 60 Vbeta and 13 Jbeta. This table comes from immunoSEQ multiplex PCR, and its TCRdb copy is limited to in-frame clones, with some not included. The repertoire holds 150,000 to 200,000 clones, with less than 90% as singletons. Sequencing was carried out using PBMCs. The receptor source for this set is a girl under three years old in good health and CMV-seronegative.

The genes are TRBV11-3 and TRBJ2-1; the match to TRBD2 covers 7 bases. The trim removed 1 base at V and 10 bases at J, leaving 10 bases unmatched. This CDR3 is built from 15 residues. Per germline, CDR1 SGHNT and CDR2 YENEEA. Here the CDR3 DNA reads TGTGCCAGCAGCTTAGGTTTTGGCGGGAGACGGGAGCAGTTCTTC. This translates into CASSLGFGGRREQFF. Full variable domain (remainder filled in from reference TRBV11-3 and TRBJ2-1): EAGVVQSPRYKIIEKKQPVAFWCNPISGHNTLYWYLQNLGQGPELLIRYENEEAVDDSQLPKDRFSAERLKGVDSTLKIQPAELGDSAVYLCASSLGFGGRREQFFGPGTRLTVL.

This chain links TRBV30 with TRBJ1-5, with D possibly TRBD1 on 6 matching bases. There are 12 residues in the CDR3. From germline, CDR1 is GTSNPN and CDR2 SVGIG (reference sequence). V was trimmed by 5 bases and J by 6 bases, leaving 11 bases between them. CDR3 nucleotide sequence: TGTGCCTGGGGTACAGGGTTTCAGCCCCAGCATTTT. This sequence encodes CAWGTGFQPQHF.

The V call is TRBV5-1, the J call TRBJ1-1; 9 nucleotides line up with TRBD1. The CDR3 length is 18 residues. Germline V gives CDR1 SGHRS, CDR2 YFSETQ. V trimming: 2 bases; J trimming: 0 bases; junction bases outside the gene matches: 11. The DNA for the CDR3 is TGCGCCAGCAGCTTAGGACAGGGGTTTCCGATAATGAACACTGAAGCTTTCTTT. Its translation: CASSLGQGFPIMNTEAFF.

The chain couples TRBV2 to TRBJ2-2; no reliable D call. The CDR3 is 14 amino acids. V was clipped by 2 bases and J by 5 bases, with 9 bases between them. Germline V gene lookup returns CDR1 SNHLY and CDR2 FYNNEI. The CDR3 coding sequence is TGTGCCAGCAGTGAAAGAGGCGGAACCGGGGAGCTGTTTTTT. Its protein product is CASSERGGTGELFF.

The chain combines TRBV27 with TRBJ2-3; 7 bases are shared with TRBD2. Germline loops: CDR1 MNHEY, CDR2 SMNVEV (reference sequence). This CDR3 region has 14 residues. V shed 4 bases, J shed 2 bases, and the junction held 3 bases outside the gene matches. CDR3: CASSSLADTDTQYF. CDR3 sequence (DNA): TGTGCCAGCAGTTCGCTAGCGGACACAGATACGCAGTATTTT.

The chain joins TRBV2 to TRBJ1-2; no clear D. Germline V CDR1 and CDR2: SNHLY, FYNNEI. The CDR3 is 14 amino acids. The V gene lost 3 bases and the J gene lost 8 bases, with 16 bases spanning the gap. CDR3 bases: TGTGCCAGCAGTGACTGGGTCGGTTGGCGGGGCTACACCTTC. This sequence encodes CASSDWVGWRGYTF.

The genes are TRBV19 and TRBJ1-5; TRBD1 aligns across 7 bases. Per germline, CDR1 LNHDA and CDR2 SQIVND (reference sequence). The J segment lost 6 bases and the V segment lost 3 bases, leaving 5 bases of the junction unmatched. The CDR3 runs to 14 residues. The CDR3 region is CASSIDRALQPQHF. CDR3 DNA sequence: TGTGCCAGTAGTATTGACAGGGCTCTTCAGCCCCAGCATTTT.

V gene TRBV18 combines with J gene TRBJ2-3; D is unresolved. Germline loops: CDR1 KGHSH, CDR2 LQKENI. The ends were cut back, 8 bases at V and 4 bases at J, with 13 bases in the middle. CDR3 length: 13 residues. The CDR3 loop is CASTLELSDTQYF. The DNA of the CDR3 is TGTGCCAGCACCCTGGAGTTATCAGATACGCAGTATTTT. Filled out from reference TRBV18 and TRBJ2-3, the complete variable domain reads NAGVMQNPRHLVRRRGQEARLRCSPMKGHSHVYWYRQLPEEGLKFMVYLQKENIIDESGMPKERFSAEFPKEGPSILRIQQVVRGDSAAYFCASTLELSDTQYFGPGTRLTVL.

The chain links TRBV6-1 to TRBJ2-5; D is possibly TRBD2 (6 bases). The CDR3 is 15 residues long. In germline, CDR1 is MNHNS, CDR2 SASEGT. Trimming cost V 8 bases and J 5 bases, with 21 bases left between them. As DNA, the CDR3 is TGTGCCAGCCTCCCCGGAGGGCTCCTGGGTGAGACCCAGTACTTC. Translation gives CASLPGGLLGETQYF.

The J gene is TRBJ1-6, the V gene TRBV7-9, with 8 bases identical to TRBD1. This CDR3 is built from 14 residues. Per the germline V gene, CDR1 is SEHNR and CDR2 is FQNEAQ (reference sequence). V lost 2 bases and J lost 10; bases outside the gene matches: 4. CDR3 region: CASSLPAGGSPLHF. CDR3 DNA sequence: TGTGCCAGCAGCTTACCGGCAGGGGGCTCACCCCTCCACTTT. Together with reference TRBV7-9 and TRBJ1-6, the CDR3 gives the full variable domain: DTGVSQNPRHKITKRGQNVTFRCDPISEHNRLYWYRQTLGQGPEFLTYFQNEAQLEKSRLLSDRFSAERPKGSFSTLEIQRTEQGDSAMYLCASSLPAGGSPLHFGNGTRLTVT.

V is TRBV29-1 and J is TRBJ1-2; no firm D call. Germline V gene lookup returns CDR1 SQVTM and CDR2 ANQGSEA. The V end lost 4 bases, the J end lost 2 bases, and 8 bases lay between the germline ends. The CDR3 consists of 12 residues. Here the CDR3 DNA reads TGCAGCGTTGTACCCGGGAACTATGGCTACACCTTC. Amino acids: CSVVPGNYGYTF.

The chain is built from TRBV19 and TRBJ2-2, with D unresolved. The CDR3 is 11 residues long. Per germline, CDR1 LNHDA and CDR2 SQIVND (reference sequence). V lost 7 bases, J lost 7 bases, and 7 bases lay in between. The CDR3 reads CASTHGGELFF. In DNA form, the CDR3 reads TGTGCCAGTACCCACGGCGGGGAGCTGTTTTTT.

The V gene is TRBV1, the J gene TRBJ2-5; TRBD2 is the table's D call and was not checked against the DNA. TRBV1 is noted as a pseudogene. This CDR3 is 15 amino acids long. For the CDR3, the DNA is TGCACCAGCAGCCTCAGACCAAACCGGGAAGAGACCCAGTACTTC. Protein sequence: CTSSLRPNREETQYF.

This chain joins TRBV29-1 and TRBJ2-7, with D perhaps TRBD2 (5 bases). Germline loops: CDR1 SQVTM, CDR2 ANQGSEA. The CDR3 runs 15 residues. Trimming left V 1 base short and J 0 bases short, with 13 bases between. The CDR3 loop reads CSVEARRSSSYEQYF. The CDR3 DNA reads TGCAGCGTTGAAGCGAGGAGGTCAAGCTCCTACGAGCAGTACTTC.

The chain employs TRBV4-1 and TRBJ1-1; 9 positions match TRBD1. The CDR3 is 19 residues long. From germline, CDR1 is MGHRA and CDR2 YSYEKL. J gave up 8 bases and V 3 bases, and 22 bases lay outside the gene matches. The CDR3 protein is CASSHPELAGTGLSWEAFF. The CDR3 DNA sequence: TGCGCCAGCAGCCACCCCGAACTCGCCGGGACAGGGCTGTCGTGGGAAGCTTTCTTT.

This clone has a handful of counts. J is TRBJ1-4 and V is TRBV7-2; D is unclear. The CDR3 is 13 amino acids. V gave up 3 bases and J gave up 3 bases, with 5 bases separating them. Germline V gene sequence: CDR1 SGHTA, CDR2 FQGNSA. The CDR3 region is CASSFAANEKLFF. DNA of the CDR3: TGTGCCAGCAGCTTCGCGGCTAATGAAAAACTGTTTTTT.

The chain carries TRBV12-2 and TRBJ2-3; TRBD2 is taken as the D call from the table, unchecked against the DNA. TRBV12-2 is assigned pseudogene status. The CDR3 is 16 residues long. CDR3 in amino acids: CASRLGLPKGTDTQYF. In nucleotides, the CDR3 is TGTGCAAGTCGCCTGGGACTCCCTAAAGGCACAGATACGCAGTATTTT.